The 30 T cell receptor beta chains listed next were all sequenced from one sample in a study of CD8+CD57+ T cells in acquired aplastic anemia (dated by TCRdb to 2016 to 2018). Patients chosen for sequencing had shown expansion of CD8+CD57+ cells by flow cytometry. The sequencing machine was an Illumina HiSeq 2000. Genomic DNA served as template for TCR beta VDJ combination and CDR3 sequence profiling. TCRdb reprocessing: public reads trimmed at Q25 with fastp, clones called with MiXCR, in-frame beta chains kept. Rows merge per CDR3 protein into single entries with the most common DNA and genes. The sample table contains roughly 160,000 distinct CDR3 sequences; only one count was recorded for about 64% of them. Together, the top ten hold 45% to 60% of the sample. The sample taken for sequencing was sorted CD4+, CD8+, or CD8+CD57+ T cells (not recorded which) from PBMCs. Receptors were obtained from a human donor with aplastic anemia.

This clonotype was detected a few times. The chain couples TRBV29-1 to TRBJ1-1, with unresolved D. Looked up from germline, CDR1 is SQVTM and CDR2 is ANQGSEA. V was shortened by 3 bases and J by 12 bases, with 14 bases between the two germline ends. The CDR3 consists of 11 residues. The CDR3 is CSVDWQTVSFF. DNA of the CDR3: TGCAGCGTTGATTGGCAGACCGTGTCTTTCTTT.

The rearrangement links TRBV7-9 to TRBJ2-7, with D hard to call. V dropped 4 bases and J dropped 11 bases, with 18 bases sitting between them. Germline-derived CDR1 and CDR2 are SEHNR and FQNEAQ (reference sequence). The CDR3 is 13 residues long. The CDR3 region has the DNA TGTGCCAGCAGCTCGACCTCCAATAATAATAAGTACTTC. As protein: CASSSTSNNNKYF.

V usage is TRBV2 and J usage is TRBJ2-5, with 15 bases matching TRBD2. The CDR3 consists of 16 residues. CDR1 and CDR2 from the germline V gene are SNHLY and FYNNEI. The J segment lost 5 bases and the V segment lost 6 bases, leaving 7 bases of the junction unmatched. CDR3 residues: CASSGGLAGGRETQYF. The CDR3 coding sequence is TGTGCCAGCAGCGGCGGACTAGCGGGGGGGCGGGAGACCCAGTACTTC.

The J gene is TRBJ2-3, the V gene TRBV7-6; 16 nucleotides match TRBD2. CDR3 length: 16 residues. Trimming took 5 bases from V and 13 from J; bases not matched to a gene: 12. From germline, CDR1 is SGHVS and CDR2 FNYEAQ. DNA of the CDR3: TGTGCCAGCAGCCCGATTTCCGGGACTAGCGGGGGGGTGGAGTATTTT. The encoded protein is CASSPISGTSGGVEYF. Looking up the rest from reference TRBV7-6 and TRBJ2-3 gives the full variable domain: GAGVSQSPRYKVTKRGQDVALRCDPISGHVSLYWYRQALGQGPEFLTYFNYEAQQDKSGLPNDRFSAERPEGSISTLTIQRTEQRDSAMYRCASSPISGTSGGVEYFGPGTRLTVL.

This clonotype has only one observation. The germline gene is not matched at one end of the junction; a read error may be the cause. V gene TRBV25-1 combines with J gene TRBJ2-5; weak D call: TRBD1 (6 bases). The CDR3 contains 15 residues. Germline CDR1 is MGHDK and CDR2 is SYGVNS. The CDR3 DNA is TGCGCCAGCAGTGATAGTCTGGACAGCCAAGAGACCCAGTACTTC. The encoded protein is CASSDSLDSQETQYF.

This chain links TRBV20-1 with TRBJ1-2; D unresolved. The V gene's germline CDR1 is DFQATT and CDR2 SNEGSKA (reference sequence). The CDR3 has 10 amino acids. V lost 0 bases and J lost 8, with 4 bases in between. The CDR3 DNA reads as TGCAGTGCTAGAGATATCGGCTACACCTTC. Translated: CSARDIGYTF.

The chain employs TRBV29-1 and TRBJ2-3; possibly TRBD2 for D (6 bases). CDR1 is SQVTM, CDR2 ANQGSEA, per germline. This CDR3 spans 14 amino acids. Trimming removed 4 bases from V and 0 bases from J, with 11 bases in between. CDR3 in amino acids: CSVASGVSTDTQYF. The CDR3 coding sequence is TGCAGCGTTGCATCGGGAGTCAGCACAGATACGCAGTATTTT.

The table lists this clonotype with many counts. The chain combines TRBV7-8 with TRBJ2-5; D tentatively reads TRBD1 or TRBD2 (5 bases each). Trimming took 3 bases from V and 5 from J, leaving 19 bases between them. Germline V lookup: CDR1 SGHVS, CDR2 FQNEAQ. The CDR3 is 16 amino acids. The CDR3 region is CASSFGFGAPDETQYF. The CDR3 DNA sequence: TGTGCCAGCAGCTTCGGTTTCGGGGCGCCGGACGAGACCCAGTACTTC.

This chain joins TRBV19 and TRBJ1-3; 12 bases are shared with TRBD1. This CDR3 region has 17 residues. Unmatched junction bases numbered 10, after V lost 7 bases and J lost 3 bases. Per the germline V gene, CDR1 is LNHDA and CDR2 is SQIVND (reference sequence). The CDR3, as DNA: TGTGCCAGTACCCCGACCGGGACAGGGGGCGGTGGAAACACCATATATTTT. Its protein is CASTPTGTGGGGNTIYF. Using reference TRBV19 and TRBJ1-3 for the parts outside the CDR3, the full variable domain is DGGITQSPKYLFRKEGQNVTLSCEQNLNHDAMYWYRQDPGQGLRLIYYSQIVNDFQKGDIAEGYSVSREKKESFPLTVTSAQKNPTAFYLCASTPTGTGGGGNTIYFGEGSWLTVV.

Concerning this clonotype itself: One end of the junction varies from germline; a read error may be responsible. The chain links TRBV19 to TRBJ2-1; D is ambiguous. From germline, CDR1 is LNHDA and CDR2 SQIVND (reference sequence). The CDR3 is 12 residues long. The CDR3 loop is CASSIGPNEQLF. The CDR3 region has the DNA TGTGCCAGTAGTATCGGTCCCAATGAGCAGCTCTTC.

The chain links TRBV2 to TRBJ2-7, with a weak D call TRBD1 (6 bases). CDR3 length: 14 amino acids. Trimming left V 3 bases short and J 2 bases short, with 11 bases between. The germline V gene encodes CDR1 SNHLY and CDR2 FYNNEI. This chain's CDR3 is CASSELTGAYEQYF. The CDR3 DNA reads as TGTGCCAGCAGTGAGTTGACAGGAGCCTACGAGCAGTACTTC.

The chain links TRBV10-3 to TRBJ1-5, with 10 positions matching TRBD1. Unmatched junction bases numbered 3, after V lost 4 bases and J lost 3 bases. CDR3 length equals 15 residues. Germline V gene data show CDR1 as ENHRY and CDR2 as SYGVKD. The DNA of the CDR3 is TGTGCCATCAGTGGGGGACAGGGGACCAATCAGCCCCAGCATTTT. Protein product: CAISGGQGTNQPQHF.

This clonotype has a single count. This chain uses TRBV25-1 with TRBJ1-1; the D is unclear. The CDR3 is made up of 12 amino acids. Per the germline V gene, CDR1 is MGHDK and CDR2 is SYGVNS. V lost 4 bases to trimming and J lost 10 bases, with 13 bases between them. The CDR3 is CASSGPGSGAFF. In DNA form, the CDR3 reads TGTGCCAGCAGTGGTCCGGGGAGCGGAGCTTTCTTT. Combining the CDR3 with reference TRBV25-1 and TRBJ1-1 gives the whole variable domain EADIYQTPRYLVIGTGKKITLECSQTMGHDKMYWYQQDPGMELHLIHYSYGVNSTEKGDLSSESTVSRIRTEHFPLTLESARPSHTSQYLCASSGPGSGAFFGQGTRLTVV.

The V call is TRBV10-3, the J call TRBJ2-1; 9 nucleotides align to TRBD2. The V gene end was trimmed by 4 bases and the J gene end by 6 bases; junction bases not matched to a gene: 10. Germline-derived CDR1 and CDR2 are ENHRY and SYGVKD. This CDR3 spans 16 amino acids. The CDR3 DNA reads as TGTGCCATCAGTGCCACGGCGGGAGGGACACTCAATGAGCAGTTCTTC. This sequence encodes CAISATAGGTLNEQFF.

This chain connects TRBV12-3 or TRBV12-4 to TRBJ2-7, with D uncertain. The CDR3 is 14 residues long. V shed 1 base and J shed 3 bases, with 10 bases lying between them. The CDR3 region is CASSLGDTDYEQYF. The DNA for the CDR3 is TGTGCCAGCAGTTTAGGTGACACCGACTACGAGCAGTACTTC.

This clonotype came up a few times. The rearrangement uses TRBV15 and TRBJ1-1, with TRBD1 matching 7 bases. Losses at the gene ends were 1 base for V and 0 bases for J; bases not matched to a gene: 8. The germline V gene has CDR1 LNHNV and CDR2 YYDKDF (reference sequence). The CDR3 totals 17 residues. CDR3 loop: CATSRGRGTVMNTEAFF. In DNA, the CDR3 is TGTGCCACCAGCAGAGGACGCGGGACAGTCATGAACACTGAAGCTTTCTTT.

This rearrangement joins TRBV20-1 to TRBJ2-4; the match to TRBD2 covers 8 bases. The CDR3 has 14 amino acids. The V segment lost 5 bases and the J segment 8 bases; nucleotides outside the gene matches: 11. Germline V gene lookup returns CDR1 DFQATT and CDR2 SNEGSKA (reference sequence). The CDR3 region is CSAVGREGRYIQYF. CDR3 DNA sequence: TGCAGTGCTGTCGGTCGGGAGGGCCGTTACATTCAGTACTTC.

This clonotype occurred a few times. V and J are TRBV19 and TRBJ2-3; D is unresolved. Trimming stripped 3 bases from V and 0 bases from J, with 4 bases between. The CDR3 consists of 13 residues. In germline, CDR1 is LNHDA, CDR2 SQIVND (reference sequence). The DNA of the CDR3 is TGTGCCAGTAGTATTGGCAGCACAGATACGCAGTATTTT. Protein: CASSIGSTDTQYF.

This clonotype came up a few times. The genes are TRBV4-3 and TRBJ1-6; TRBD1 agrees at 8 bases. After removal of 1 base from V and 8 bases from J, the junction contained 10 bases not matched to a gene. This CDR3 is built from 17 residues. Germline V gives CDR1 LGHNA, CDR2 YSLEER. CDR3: CASSQGAGGGKDSPLHF. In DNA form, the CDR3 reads TGCGCCAGCAGCCAAGGTGCAGGGGGCGGGAAGGATTCACCCCTCCACTTT.

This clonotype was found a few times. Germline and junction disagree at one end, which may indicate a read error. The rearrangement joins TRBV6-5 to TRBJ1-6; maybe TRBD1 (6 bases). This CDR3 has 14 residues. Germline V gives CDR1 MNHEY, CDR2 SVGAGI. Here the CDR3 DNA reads TGTGCCATCAGTGAGCAGGGGTACAATTCACCCCTCCACTTT. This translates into CAISEQGYNSPLHF.

The CDR3 is CASSESHQGVTQYF. The CDR3 bases are TGCGCCAGCAGTGAGTCGCACCAGGGGGTTACGCAGTATTTT. The chain combines TRBV10-1 with TRBJ2-3, with TRBD1 matching 7 bases. Trimming took 0 bases from V and 8 from J; bases not matched to a gene: 5. The CDR3 has 14 amino acids. Germline CDR1 is WNHNN and CDR2 is SYGVQD (reference sequence).

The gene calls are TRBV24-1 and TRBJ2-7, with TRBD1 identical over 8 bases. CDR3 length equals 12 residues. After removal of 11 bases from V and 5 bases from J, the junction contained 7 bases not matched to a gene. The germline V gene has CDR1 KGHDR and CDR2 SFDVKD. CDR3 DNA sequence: TGTGCCATCGGGACAGGCGGGGACGAGCAGTACTTC. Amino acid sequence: CAIGTGGDEQYF.

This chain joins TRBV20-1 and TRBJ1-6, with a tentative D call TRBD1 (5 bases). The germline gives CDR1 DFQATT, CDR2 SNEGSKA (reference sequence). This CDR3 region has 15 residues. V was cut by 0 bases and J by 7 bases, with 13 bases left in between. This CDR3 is CSARDVQGRNSPLHF. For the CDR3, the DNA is TGCAGTGCTAGAGATGTCCAGGGACGGAATTCACCCCTCCACTTT.

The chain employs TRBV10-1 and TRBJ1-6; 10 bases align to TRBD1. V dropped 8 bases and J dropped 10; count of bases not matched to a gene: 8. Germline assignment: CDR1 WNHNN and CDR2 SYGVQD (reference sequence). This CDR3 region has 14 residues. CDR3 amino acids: CASPLGTGVSPLHF. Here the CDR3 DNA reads TGCGCCAGCCCGTTAGGGACAGGGGTGTCACCCCTCCACTTT.

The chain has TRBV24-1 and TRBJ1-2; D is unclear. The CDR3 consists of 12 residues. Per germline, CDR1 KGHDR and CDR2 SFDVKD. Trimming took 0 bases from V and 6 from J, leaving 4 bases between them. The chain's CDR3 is CATSDLTHGYTF. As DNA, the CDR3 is TGTGCCACCAGTGATTTGACTCATGGCTACACCTTC.

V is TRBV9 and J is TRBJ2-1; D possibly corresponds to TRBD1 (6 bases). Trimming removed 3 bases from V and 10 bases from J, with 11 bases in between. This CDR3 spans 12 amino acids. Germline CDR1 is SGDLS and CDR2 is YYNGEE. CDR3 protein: CASSGRTVEQFF. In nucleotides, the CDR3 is TGTGCCAGCAGCGGCCGGACAGTCGAGCAGTTCTTC.

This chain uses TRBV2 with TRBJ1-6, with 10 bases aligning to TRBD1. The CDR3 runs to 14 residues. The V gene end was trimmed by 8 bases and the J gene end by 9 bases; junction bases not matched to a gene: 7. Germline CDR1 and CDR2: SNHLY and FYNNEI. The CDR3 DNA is TGTGCCAGCCGCAGGGGACAGGGGACTTCACCCCTCCACTTT. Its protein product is CASRRGQGTSPLHF.

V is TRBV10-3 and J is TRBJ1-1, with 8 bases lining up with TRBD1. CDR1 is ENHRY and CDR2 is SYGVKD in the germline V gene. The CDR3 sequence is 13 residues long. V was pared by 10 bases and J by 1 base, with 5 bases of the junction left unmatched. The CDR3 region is CATQGQGNTEAFF. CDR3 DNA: TGTGCCACCCAAGGACAGGGGAACACTGAAGCTTTCTTT.

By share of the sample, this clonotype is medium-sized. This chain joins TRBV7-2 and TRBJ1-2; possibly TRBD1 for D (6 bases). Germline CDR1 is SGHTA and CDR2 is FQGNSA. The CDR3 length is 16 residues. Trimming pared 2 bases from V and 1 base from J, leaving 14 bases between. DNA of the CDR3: TGTGCCAGCAGCTTAATATCGGCAGGGGATAACTATGGCTACACCTTC. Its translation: CASSLISAGDNYGYTF.

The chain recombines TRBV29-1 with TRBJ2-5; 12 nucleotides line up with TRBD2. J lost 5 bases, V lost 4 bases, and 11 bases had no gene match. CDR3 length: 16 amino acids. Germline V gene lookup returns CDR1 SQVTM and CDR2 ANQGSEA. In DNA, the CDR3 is TGCAGCGTTGCGGATGGACTAGCGGGACATGGGGAGACCCAGTACTTC. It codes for CSVADGLAGHGETQYF.